This TCR beta chain came from a study of a mutant IDH1 vaccine in newly diagnosed glioma (dated by TCRdb to 2020 to 2022). Context from the whole study: Across visits V03 through V10, patients got a total of eight vaccinations, given in weeks 1, 3, 5, 7, 11, 15, 19 and 23. Vaccination started 4-6 weeks after radiotherapy alone, or was given together with temozolomide cycles in the groups whose treatment included chemotherapy. The 30 to 40 treated patients were around 60% male and roughly 40% female, with a mean age of approximately 40 years. Before enrollment, patients had received standard therapy of radiotherapy alone, temozolomide alone, or radiochemotherapy with temozolomide; most received the combination. Peripheral blood samples were drawn at six visits, namely V03 (baseline), V05, V07, V10, V12 and V13. For exploratory analyses, under 30 treated patients had longitudinal TCRB deep sequencing done wherever samples were available.

Of note for this clone: Its antigen is currently not known. No qualities accompany the bases; no much larger clone lies one base away.

The time point label of this sample denotes: week 23, last vaccination. A 20-mer mutant IDH1 peptide at 300 micrograms in Montanide made up each vaccine dose, which was injected subcutaneously together with topical imiquimod. Newly diagnosed WHO grade 3 or 4 IDH1-mutant astrocytomas showing loss of nuclear ATRX were present in the donors. The samples were drawn from NOA16, a multicentre, single-arm, open-label phase I trial in Germany that tested a mutant IDH1 peptide vaccine in humans for the first time. Genomic DNA for TCRB sequencing was extracted from EDTA blood using the DNeasy Blood and Tissue Kit. Library generation was performed with the immunoSEQ multiplex PCR assay. Following the manufacturer's protocol, the hsTCRB Kit was used to amplify rearranged TCR beta chain sequences. An Illumina MiSeq was used to sequence the TCRB libraries. The study's processing was this. The proprietary platform of the kit vendor was used for demultiplexing, trimming and gene mapping. TCRdb holds this immuneACCESS table with in-frame rearrangements only. Some clones are missing; in checked studies, unresolved V genes explain under half, and the rest has no known cause. That table gives V, J and clone size, and the DNA gave D and trimming. For this sample the table gives some 33,000 clones, of which approximately 90% were detected only once. The ten largest clonotypes hold around 2.4% of the sample.

The research as a whole found: Across multiple MHC alleles, vaccine-induced immune responses were seen in more than 90% of patients. According to the authors, sample limitations meant that analyses of patient blood samples could not be reproduced. Selection of PBMC samples for TCRB deep sequencing was based on availability. Pseudoprogression appeared unrelated to alterations in the top peripheral T cell clonotypes detected by TCRB sequencing.

V is shortened by 5 bases, J by 0 bases, and the region joining them spans 12 bases. As encoded in the germline V gene, CDR1 is SGHRS while CDR2 is YFSETQ. Measured from the cysteine to the phenylalanine, the CDR3 is 15 residues long. Kept here is only the CDR3 DNA, which spans 45 bases and is read in frame from base 1. This TCR was recovered from a man aged 35 to 55 with glioma. The material was PBMCs, obtained from a glioma patient whose treatment included an IDH1 peptide vaccine. The chain was built from TRBV5-1 and TRBJ1-3; no confident D gene assignment can be made. The nucleotide sequence reads TGCGCCAGCAGACTGGAGGCGGGCTCTGGAAACACCATATATTTT. This yields the protein CASRLEAGSGNTIYF.